Listed below are T cell receptor beta chains from one sample, sequenced in a study of beta chain features in type 1 diabetes. This table comes from immunoSEQ multiplex PCR, and its TCRdb copy is limited to in-frame clones, with some not included. The table lists around 250,000 clones, about 24% of them singletons. Sequencing input: naive CD4+ T cells from blood. The source of these receptors is a woman aged 25-40 years with type 1 diabetes. Both conserved end residues are trimmed from each CDR3. The order of the fields is J gene, D gene, V gene, CDR3 protein. A D gene is named only where the DNA matches it firmly.

J: TRBJ2-6; D: .; V: TRBV29-1; CDR3: SVGGIGQGAGANVLT
J: TRBJ2-1; D: TRBD1; V: TRBV19; CDR3: ASISDRASEQF
J: TRBJ1-1; D: .; V: TRBV30; CDR3: AWRVQHNTEAF
J: TRBJ2-7; D: TRBD2; V: TRBV9; CDR3: ASSAGTSGFYEQY
J: TRBJ1-2; D: .; V: TRBV29-1; CDR3: SVEDGKTGYT
J: TRBJ2-7; D: TRBD1; V: TRBV27; CDR3: ASKSDRDASYEQY
J: TRBJ2-5; D: .; V: TRBV18; CDR3: ASSPRSPPVQETQY
J: TRBJ1-3; D: .; V: TRBV29-1; CDR3: SVERQTGNTIY
J: TRBJ2-3; D: TRBD1; V: TRBV9; CDR3: ASSGVWDRLSTDTQY
J: TRBJ1-1; D: TRBD1; V: TRBV18; CDR3: ASSPGTGGFDTEAF
J: TRBJ1-2; D: .; V: TRBV25-1; CDR3: ASSMGGHGYT
J: TRBJ2-1; D: TRBD1; V: TRBV9; CDR3: ASSVGQGSYEQF
J: TRBJ2-5; D: TRBD1; V: TRBV9; CDR3: ASSATGTLGETQY
J: TRBJ2-3; D: TRBD1; V: TRBV30; CDR3: AWSVQGIGTDTQY
J: TRBJ1-1; D: TRBD1; V: TRBV29-1; CDR3: SHLRDRGTEAF
J: TRBJ2-7; D: .; V: TRBV28; CDR3: ASRARTEMGAYEQY
J: TRBJ2-7; D: TRBD2; V: TRBV5-1; CDR3: ASSGQGLAYEQY
J: TRBJ2-1; D: TRBD2; V: TRBV18; CDR3: ASSVAGGFDNEQF
J: TRBJ2-7; D: .; V: TRBV18; CDR3: ASSPNPTGISYEQY
J: TRBJ2-7; D: TRBD2; V: TRBV4-1; CDR3: ASSQAGGAYEQY
J: TRBJ2-1; D: .; V: TRBV21-1; CDR3: AGQGRADEQF
J: TRBJ2-3; D: TRBD2; V: TRBV6-4; CDR3: ASSELAGGITDTQY
J: TRBJ1-2; D: .; V: TRBV28; CDR3: ASSFHSYGYT
J: TRBJ2-1; D: .; V: TRBV12-5; CDR3: ASGSLDWSSYNEQF
J: TRBJ1-1; D: TRBD1; V: TRBV5-4; CDR3: ASSLVDRDTEAF
J: TRBJ2-7; D: .; V: TRBV28; CDR3: ASSPYKAGNEQY
J: TRBJ2-2; D: TRBD2; V: TRBV9; CDR3: ASSHRGTSGDTGELF
J: TRBJ2-1; D: .; V: TRBV6-5; CDR3: ASSYSPGKYNEQF
J: TRBJ2-2; D: TRBD2; V: TRBV4-2; CDR3: ASSHSPGGARRELF
J: TRBJ2-3; D: TRBD2; V: TRBV10-1; CDR3: ASSENRLAGTDTQY
J: TRBJ2-2; D: .; V: TRBV6-4; CDR3: ASIVGVNTGELF
J: TRBJ1-5; D: .; V: TRBV19; CDR3: ATKGGANQPQH
J: TRBJ2-2; D: .; V: TRBV6-1; CDR3: ASRVGDTGELF
J: TRBJ2-7; D: TRBD2; V: TRBV11-2; CDR3: ASSLGLPRSYEQY
J: TRBJ2-1; D: TRBD1; V: TRBV9; CDR3: ASSAGQVAFNEQF
J: TRBJ2-7; D: TRBD2; V: TRBV15; CDR3: ATSRGSIAGAYEQY
J: TRBJ2-1; D: TRBD2; V: TRBV5-1; CDR3: ASSLGTSGKISYNEQF
J: TRBJ1-5; D: .; V: TRBV4-2; CDR3: ASSSSEGNQPQH
J: TRBJ2-5; D: TRBD2; V: TRBV30; CDR3: AWSVLAGVETQY
J: TRBJ2-7; D: .; V: TRBV5-6; CDR3: ASSLDAGRIYEQY
J: TRBJ1-2; D: .; V: TRBV2; CDR3: ASSELLSGVSYT
J: TRBJ1-2; D: .; V: TRBV13; CDR3: ASSLELNYGYT
J: TRBJ2-4; D: TRBD1; V: TRBV18; CDR3: ASSPPGQSENIQY
J: TRBJ2-3; D: .; V: TRBV7-2; CDR3: ASSLRLVVDTQY
J: TRBJ2-5; D: TRBD2; V: TRBV5-1; CDR3: ASSLGTSGSEETQY
J: TRBJ1-2; D: TRBD1; V: TRBV7-9; CDR3: ATQGNGGYT
J: TRBJ2-5; D: TRBD1; V: TRBV18; CDR3: ASSSTGDLETQY
J: TRBJ1-2; D: .; V: TRBV18; CDR3: ASSPGGSYGYT
J: TRBJ1-4; D: TRBD1; V: TRBV28; CDR3: ASSDRVYEKLF